What follows are 2 T cell receptor beta chains derived from one specimen sequenced in a study of blood T cells in healthy people across ages. A second PCR, run for roughly 7 to 12 cycles, used a sample-barcoded 5' primer plus a J-beta primer mix. TCRdb ran MiXCR on the 5' RACE reads and lists one entry per CDR3 protein. The sample consists of approximately 960,000 distinct CDR3 sequences, about 29% of them appearing once. The sample also formed part of further work on T cells of mothers and their children.

The sequenced sample was blood. These receptors came from a woman aged 40 to 50 in good health.

This clonotype was counted a few times. This chain joins TRBV20-1 and TRBJ2-3; D unclear. Trimming left V 0 bases short and J 1 base short, with 8 bases between. The CDR3 is 14 amino acids. Germline-derived CDR1 and CDR2 are DFQATT and SNEGSKA (reference sequence). The CDR3 spells CSARDAVGTDTQYF. Written as DNA, the CDR3 is TGCAGTGCTAGAGATGCTGTGGGCACAGATACGCAGTATTTT.

Remarks on this clonotype: One junction end disagrees with the germline gene, perhaps due to a read error. The chain couples TRBV10-3 to TRBJ1-1; D is ambiguous. The CDR3 length is 16 residues. Germline V gives CDR1 ENHRY, CDR2 SYGVKD. The CDR3 spells CAISESWAGANPEAFF. In nucleotides, the CDR3 is TGTGCCATCAGTGAGTCTTGGGCGGGTGCGAACCCTGAAGCTTTCTTT.